This T cell receptor (beta chain) was sequenced during a study of control samples from healthy donors and cancer patients (dated by TCRdb to the early 2020s). The library came from the immunoSEQ multiplex PCR assay. TCRdb re-hosts the immuneACCESS table, in-frame sequences only. Its copies lack some clones; in the studies checked, an unresolved V gene accounts for under half of them, and the cause for the rest is not known. The sample table lists fewer than 95,000 clones, around 83% of them with a count of one. The ten largest make up over 0.95% of the sample. Comment on this clone: Its recognized antigen is unknown. No base qualities exist here, and no much larger clone lies one base off it.

Including cysteine and phenylalanine, the CDR3 has 14 amino acids. Only the CDR3 DNA is retained, 42 bases long and in frame from the first base. A distance of 10 bases separates the germline ends of V and J, which lose 0 bases and 3 bases respectively. The germline V gene specifies SGHRS as CDR1 and YFSETQ as CDR2. The TCR originated in a woman between 50 and 59 years old in good health. The rearranged segments are TRBV5-1 and TRBJ2-7; the best D guess is TRBD1, with 5 bases matching. Sequencing used blood. CDR3 protein: CASSLVQADYEQYF. The DNA sequence is as follows: TGCGCCAGCAGCTTGGTACAGGCCGACTACGAGCAGTACTTC.